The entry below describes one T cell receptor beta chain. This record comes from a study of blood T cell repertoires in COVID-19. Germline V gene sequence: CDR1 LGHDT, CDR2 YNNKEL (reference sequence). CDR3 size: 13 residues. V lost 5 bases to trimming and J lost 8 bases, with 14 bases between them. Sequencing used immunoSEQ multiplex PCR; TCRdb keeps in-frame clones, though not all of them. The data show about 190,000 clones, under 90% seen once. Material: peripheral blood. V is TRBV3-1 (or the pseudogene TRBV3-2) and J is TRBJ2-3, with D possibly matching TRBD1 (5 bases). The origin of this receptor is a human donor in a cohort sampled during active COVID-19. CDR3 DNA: TGTGCCAGCAGCGCCCGCCAGGGCTCTACGCAGTATTTT. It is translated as CASSARQGSTQYF.